This TCR beta chain came from a study of beta chain features in type 1 diabetes. Germline V lookup: CDR1 MNHEY, CDR2 SMNVEV (reference sequence). V trimming: 3 bases; J trimming: 2 bases; junction bases outside the gene matches: 2. The CDR3 length is 14 residues. General study findings and limits: Significant though moderate, a shortening of TCRB CDR3s appeared in all four CD4+ subsets of Type 1 diabetes patients.

The isolated RNA, all of it, was reverse transcribed, so expressed TCRB transcripts were what got sequenced. Measured with immunoSEQ multiplex PCR; TCRdb has only the in-frame clones, and not every one. Altogether more than 150,000 clones are present, approximately 10% being singletons, with the ten largest covering about 0.65%. A note on this clone: Antigen specificity is unknown.

This chain connects TRBV27 to TRBJ2-5; 8 nucleotides line up with TRBD1. The sample comprised central memory CD4+ T cells from blood. This TCR derives from a woman under 40 with type 1 diabetes. This CDR3 is CASSLHRGQETQYF. The CDR3 coding sequence is TGTGCCAGCAGTTTGCACAGGGGGCAAGAGACCCAGTACTTC.